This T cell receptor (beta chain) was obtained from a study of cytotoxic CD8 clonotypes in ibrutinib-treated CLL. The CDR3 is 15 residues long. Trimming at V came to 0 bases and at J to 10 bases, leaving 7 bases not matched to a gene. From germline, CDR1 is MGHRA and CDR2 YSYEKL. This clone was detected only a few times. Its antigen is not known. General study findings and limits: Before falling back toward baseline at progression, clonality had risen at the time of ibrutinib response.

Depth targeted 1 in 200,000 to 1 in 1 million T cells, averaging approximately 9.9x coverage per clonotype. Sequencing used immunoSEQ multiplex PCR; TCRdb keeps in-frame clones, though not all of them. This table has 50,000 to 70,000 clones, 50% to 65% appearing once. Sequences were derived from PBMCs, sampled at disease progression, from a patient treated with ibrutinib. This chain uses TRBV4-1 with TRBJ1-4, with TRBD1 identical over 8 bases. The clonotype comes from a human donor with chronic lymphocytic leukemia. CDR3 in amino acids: CASSQDVGQEGKLFF. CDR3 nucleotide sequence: TGCGCCAGCAGCCAAGATGTGGGACAGGAAGGAAAACTGTTTTTT.